This TCR beta chain is from a study of T cells in Graves' hyperthyroidism and ophthalmopathy. Study results and limitations: Most expanded thyroid clonotypes above 0.001 also appeared in blood.

CDR3 length: 15 residues. CDR1 and CDR2 from the germline V gene are KGHDR and SFDVKD. V was clipped by 6 bases and J by 0 bases, with 10 bases between them. It was RNA transcripts that yielded the amplified TCR beta CDR3 regions. TCR CDR3 regions were first amplified by RT-PCR with HTBI primers. From the multiplex PCR reads, TCRdb called clonotypes with MiXCR, one entry per CDR3 protein. The data contain nearly 600,000 distinct CDR3 sequences, about 15% of them singletons. For this clonotype: The antigen is unknown.

This receptor was obtained from a woman between 25 and 40 years old with Graves' hyperthyroidism that later progressed to Graves' ophthalmopathy. Sequencing input: blood. The V gene is TRBV24-1, the J gene TRBJ2-2; tentative D call: TRBD2 (5 bases). The CDR3 is CATSSGITNTGELFF. The CDR3 DNA sequence: TGTGCCACCAGTTCGGGGATCACGAACACCGGGGAGCTGTTTTTT.